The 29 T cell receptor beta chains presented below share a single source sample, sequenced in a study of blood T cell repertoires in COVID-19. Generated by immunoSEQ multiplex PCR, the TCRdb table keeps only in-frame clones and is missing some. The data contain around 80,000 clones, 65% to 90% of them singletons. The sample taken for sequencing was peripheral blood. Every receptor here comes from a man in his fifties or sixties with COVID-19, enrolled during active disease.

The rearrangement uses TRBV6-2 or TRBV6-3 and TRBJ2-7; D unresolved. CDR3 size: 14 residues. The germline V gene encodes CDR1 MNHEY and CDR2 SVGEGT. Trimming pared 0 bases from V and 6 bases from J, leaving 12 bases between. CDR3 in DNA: TGTGCCAGCAGTTACTCGATGCTAGTAGGCGAGCAGTACTTC. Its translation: CASSYSMLVGEQYF.

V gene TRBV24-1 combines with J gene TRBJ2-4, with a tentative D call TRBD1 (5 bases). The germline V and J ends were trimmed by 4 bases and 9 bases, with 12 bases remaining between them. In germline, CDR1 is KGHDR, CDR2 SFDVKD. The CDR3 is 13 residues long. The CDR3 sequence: CATSDPGKGIQYF. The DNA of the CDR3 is TGTGCCACCAGTGACCCAGGGAAGGGCATTCAGTACTTC.

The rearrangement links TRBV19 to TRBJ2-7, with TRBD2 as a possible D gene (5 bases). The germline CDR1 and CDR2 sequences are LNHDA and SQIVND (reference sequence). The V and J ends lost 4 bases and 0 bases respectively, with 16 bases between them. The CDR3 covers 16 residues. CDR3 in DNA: TGTGCCAGTAGTAGAGAATCCCGAGGGAGCTCCTACGAGCAGTACTTC. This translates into CASSRESRGSSYEQYF.

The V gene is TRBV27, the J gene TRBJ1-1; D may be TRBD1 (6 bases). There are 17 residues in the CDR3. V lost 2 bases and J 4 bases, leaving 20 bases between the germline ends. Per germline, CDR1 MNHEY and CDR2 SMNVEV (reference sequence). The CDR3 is CASSLNMITGSGTEAFF. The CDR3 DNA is TGTGCCAGCAGTTTAAATATGATAACAGGGAGTGGCACTGAAGCTTTCTTT.

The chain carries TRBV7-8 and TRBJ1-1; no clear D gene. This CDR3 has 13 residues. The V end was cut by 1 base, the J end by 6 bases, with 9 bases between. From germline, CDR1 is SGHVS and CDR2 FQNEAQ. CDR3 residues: CASSLGPRSEAFF. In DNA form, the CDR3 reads TGTGCCAGCAGCTTAGGACCCAGGTCTGAAGCTTTCTTT.

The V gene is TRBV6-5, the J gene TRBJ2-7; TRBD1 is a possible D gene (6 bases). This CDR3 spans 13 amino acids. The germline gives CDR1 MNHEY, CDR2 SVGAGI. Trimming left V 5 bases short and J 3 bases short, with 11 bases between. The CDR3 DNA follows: TGTGCCAGCAGTCTCAGGGGAAACTACGAGCAGTACTTC. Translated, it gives CASSLRGNYEQYF.

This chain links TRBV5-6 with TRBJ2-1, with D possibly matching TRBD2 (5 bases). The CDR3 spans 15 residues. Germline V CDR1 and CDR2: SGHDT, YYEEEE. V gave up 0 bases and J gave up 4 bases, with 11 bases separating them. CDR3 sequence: CASSLGVRGYNEQFF. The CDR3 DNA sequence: TGTGCCAGCAGCTTGGGCGTACGGGGTTACAATGAGCAGTTCTTC.

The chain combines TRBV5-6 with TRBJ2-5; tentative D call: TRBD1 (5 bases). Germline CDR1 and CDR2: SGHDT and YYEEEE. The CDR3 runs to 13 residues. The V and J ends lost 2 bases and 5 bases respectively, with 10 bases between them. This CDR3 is CASSFVRVETQYF. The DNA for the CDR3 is TGTGCCAGCAGCTTTGTCAGGGTGGAGACCCAGTACTTC.

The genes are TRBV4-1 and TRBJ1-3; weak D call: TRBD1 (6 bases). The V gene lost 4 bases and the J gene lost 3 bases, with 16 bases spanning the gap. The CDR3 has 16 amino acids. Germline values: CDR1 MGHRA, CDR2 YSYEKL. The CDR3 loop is CASSPGGGLGGNTIYF. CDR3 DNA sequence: TGCGCCAGCAGCCCCGGGGGGGGGCTGGGTGGAAACACCATATATTTT.

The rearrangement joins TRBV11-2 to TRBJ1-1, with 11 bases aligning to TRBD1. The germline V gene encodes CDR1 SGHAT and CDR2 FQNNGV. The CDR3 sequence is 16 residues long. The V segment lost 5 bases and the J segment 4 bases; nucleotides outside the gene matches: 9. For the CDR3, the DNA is TGTGCCAGCAGCAAAGGACAGGGGGCTTGGGGCACTGAAGCTTTCTTT. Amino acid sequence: CASSKGQGAWGTEAFF.

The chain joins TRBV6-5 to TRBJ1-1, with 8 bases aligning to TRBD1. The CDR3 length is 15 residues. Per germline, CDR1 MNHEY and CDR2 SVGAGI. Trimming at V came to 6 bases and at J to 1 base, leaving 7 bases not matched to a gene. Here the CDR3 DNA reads TGTGCCAGCAGGTCCCCCGGGACAGGGAACACTGAAGCTTTCTTT. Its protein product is CASRSPGTGNTEAFF.

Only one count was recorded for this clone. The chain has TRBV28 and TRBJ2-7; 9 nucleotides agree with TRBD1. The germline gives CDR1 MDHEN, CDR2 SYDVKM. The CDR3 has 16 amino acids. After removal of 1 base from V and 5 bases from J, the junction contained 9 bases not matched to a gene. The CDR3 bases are TGTGCCAGCAGTTTATCCCCGGGACAGGGCCGAAACGAGCAGTACTTC. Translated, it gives CASSLSPGQGRNEQYF.

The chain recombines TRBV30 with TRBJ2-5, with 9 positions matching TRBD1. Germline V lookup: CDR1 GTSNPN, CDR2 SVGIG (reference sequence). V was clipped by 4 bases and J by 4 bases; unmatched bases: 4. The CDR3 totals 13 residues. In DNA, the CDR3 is TGTGCCTGGAAGGGACAGGGAAGAGAGACCCAGTACTTC. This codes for CAWKGQGRETQYF.

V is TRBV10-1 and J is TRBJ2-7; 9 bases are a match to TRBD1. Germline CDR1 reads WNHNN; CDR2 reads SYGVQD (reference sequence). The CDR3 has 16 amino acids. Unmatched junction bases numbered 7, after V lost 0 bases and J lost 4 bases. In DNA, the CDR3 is TGCGCCAGCAGTGAGTCGTGGACAGGGGTCTCGTACGAGCAGTACTTC. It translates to CASSESWTGVSYEQYF.

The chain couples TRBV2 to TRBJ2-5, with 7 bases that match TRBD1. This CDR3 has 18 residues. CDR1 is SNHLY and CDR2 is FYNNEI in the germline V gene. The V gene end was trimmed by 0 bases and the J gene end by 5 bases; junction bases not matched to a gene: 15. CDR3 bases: TGTGCCAGCAGTGAAGCGCTCGGGTTGAACAGGGGTATGGAGACCCAGTACTTC. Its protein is CASSEALGLNRGMETQYF.

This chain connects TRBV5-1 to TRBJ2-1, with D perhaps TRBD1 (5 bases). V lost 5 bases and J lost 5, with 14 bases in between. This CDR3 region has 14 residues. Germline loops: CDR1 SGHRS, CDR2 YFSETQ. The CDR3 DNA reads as TGCGCCAGCAGACTTAGACCAGGGAACAATGAGCAGTTCTTC. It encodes CASRLRPGNNEQFF.

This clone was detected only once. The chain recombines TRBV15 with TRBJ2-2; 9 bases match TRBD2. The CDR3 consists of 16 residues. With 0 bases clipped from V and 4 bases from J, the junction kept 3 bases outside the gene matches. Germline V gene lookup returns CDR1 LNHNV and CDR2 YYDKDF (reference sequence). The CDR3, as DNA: TGTGCCACCAGCAGAGAACCAGCGGGAGGCACCGGGGAGCTGTTTTTT. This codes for CATSREPAGGTGELFF.

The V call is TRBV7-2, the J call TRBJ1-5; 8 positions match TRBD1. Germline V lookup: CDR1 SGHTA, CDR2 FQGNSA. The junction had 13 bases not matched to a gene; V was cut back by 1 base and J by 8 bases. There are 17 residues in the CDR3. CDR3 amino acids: CASSLGTGRGRAEPQHF. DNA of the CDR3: TGTGCCAGCAGCTTAGGAACGGGCAGGGGGCGCGCGGAGCCCCAGCATTTT.

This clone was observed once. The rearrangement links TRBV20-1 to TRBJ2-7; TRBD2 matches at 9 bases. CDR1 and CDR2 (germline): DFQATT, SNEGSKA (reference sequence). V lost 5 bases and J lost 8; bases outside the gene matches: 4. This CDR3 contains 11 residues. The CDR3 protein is CSAHSSGKQYF. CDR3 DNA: TGCAGTGCTCACTCTAGCGGGAAGCAGTACTTC.

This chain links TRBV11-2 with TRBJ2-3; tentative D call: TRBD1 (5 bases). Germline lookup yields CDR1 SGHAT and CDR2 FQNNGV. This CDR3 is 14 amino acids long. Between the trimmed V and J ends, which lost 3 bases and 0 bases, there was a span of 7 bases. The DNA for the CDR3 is TGTGCCAGCAGCTTCCGACAGAGCACAGATACGCAGTATTTT. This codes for CASSFRQSTDTQYF.

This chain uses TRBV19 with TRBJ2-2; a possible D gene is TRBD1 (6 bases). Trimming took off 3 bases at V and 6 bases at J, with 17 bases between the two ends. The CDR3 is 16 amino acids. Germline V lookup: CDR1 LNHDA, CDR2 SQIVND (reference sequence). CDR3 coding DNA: TGTGCCAGTAGTATCATTTTGGGGGCTGGGGCCGGGGAGCTGTTTTTT. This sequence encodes CASSIILGAGAGELFF.

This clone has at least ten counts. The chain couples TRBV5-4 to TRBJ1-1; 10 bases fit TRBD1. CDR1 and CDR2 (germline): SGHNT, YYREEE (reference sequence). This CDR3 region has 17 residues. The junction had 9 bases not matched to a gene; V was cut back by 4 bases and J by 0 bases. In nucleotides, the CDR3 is TGTGCCAGCAGCCGTGTCCCGGGACAGGGGTTGAACACTGAAGCTTTCTTT. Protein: CASSRVPGQGLNTEAFF.

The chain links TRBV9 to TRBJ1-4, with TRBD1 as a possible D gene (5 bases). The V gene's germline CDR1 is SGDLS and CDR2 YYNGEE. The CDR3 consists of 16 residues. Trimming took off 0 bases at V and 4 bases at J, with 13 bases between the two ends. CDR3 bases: TGTGCCAGCAGCGTAGTGAGGGGAGGAAATAATGAAAAACTGTTTTTT. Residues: CASSVVRGGNNEKLFF. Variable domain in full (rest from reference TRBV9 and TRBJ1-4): DSGVTQTPKHLITATGQRVTLRCSPRSGDLSVYWYQQSLDQGLQFLIQYYNGEERAKGNILERFSAQQFPDLHSELNLSSLELGDSALYFCASSVVRGGNNEKLFFGSGTQLSVL.

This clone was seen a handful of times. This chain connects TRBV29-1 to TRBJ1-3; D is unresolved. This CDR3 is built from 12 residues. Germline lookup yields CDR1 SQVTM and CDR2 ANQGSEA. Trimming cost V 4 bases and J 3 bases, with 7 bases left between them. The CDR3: CSVAGFGNTIYF. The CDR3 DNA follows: TGCAGCGTTGCGGGTTTTGGAAACACCATATATTTT.

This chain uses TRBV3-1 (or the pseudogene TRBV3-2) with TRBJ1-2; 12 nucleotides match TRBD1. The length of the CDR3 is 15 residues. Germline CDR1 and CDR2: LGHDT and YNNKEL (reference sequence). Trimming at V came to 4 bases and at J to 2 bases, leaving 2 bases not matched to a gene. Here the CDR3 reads CASSPGTGGNYGYTF. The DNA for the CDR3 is TGTGCCAGCAGCCCAGGGACAGGGGGCAACTATGGCTACACCTTC.

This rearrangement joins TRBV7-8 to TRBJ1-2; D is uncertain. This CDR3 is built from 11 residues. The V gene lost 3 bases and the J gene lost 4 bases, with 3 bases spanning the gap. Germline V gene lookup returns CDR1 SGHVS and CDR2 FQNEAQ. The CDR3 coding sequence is TGTGCCAGCAGCTTCGGCTATGGCTACACCTTC. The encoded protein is CASSFGYGYTF.

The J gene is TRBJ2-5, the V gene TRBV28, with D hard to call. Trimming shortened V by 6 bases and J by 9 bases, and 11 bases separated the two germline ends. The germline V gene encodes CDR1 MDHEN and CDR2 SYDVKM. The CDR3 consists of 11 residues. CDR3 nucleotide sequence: TGTGCCAGCAGCCTCCCCCCGGCCCAGTACTTC. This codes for CASSLPPAQYF. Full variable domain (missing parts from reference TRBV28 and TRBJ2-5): DVKVTQSSRYLVKRTGEKVFLECVQDMDHENMFWYRQDPGLGLRLIYFSYDVKMKEKGDIPEGYSVSREKKERFSLILESASTNQTSMYLCASSLPPAQYFGPGTRLLVL.

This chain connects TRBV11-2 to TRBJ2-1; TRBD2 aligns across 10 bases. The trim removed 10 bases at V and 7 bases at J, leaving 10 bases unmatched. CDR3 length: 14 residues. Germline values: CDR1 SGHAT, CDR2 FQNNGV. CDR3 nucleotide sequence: TGTGCCACCGTCCGACTAGCGGGTATTAATGAGCAGTTCTTC. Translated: CATVRLAGINEQFF. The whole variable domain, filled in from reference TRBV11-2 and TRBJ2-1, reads EAGVAQSPRYKIIEKRQSVAFWCNPISGHATLYWYQQILGQGPKLLIQFQNNGVVDDSQLPKDRFSAERLKGVDSTLKIQPAKLEDSAVYLCATVRLAGINEQFFGPGTRLTVL.

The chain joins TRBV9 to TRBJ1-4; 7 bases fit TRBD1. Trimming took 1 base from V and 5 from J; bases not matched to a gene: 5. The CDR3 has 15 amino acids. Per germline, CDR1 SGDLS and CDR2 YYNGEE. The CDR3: CASSVSEGGNEKLFF. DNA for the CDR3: TGTGCCAGCAGCGTATCGGAAGGGGGCAATGAAAAACTGTTTTTT.